This entry lists 24 T cell receptor beta chains sequenced from one sample in a study of blood T cell repertoires in COVID-19. Method: immunoSEQ multiplex PCR; TCRdb's copy keeps in-frame clones and lacks some. The table records roughly 190,000 clones, approximately 90% of them present only once. Source material: PBMCs or T cells enriched from blood (not recorded which). Receptor source: a woman aged 18-29 years who had recovered from COVID-19.

The chain recombines TRBV6-5 with TRBJ2-7; D call uncertain. The V end was cut by 0 bases, the J end by 2 bases, with 11 bases between. Germline V gives CDR1 MNHEY, CDR2 SVGAGI. The CDR3 contains 15 residues. For the CDR3, the DNA is TGTGCCAGCAGTTACTCGCTACTCCCGACCTACGAGCAGTACTTC. Translating gives CASSYSLLPTYEQYF.

The chain carries TRBV24-1 and TRBJ2-2, with 8 bases identical to TRBD2. In germline, CDR1 is KGHDR, CDR2 SFDVKD. The CDR3 is made up of 16 amino acids. The V gene end was trimmed by 5 bases and the J gene end by 6 bases; junction bases not matched to a gene: 10. The CDR3 bases are TGTGCCACCAGTGGCCGGAGGGCGGGAGGTCCCGGGGAGCTGTTTTTT. This translates into CATSGRRAGGPGELFF.

The table lists this clone with a count of one. The rearrangement uses TRBV30 and TRBJ1-2; D is perhaps TRBD1 (6 bases). Germline assignment: CDR1 GTSNPN and CDR2 SVGIG (reference sequence). The CDR3 totals 13 residues. Trimming pared 2 bases from V and 6 bases from J, leaving 13 bases between. In nucleotides, the CDR3 is TGTGCCTGGAGTAACGGGGGGGCACATGGCTACACCTTC. Translated, it gives CAWSNGGAHGYTF.

The chain links TRBV28 to TRBJ1-2; D might be TRBD1 (6 bases). The germline V gene has CDR1 MDHEN and CDR2 SYDVKM. Trimming shortened V by 4 bases and J by 4 bases, and 13 bases separated the two germline ends. The CDR3 sequence is 14 residues long. The CDR3 here is CASSSRRTVYGYTF. In nucleotides, the CDR3 is TGTGCCAGCAGTTCCCGAAGGACAGTCTATGGCTACACCTTC.

In this sample, this clone turned up once. This chain joins TRBV9 and TRBJ1-1; 7 bases align to TRBD1. V lost 4 bases and J lost 8; bases outside the gene matches: 14. The length of the CDR3 is 15 residues. Germline V gene lookup returns CDR1 SGDLS and CDR2 YYNGEE. The CDR3: CASSPQGQPRTEAFF. CDR3 DNA: TGTGCCAGCAGCCCACAGGGACAGCCAAGGACCGAAGCTTTCTTT.

This clone was seen just once. The genes are TRBV3-1 (or the pseudogene TRBV3-2) and TRBJ1-2; D not resolved. Germline lookup yields CDR1 LGHDT and CDR2 YNNKEL (reference sequence). V was cut by 4 bases and J by 2 bases, with 11 bases left in between. This CDR3 region has 14 residues. The CDR3 loop reads CASSRWTGNYGYTF. The CDR3 DNA reads as TGTGCCAGCAGCCGCTGGACGGGGAACTATGGCTACACCTTC.

The rearrangement joins TRBV28 to TRBJ2-7; 9 bases align to TRBD1. The CDR3 consists of 13 residues. From germline, CDR1 is MDHEN and CDR2 SYDVKM. The V segment lost 6 bases and the J segment 3 bases; nucleotides outside the gene matches: 3. Here the CDR3 reads CASRGQGLYEQYF. The DNA of the CDR3 is TGTGCCAGCAGGGGACAGGGCCTCTACGAGCAGTACTTC.

The J gene is TRBJ2-5, the V gene TRBV3-1 (or the pseudogene TRBV3-2); D ambiguous. CDR1 LGHDT and CDR2 YNNKEL come from the germline V gene (reference sequence). V lost 0 bases and J lost 0, with 11 bases in between. The CDR3 is 16 amino acids. CDR3 sequence reads: CASSQDYYPYQETQYF. The CDR3 bases are TGTGCCAGCAGCCAAGATTACTATCCGTACCAAGAGACCCAGTACTTC.

The V and J genes are TRBV14 and TRBJ2-2; 12 bases align to TRBD2. Germline lookup yields CDR1 SGHDN and CDR2 FVKESK. The CDR3 contains 18 residues. J was trimmed by 1 base and V by 2 bases; bases with no gene match: 5. CDR3 loop: CASSQRLLAGGNTGELFF. The CDR3 region has the DNA TGTGCCAGCAGCCAACGTTTACTAGCGGGAGGGAACACCGGGGAGCTGTTTTTT.

The rearrangement uses TRBV6-5 and TRBJ1-3, with 8 nucleotides matching TRBD1. V shed 8 bases, J shed 0 bases, and the junction held 6 bases outside the gene matches. The germline V gene encodes CDR1 MNHEY and CDR2 SVGAGI. CDR3 size: 15 residues. As DNA, the CDR3 is TGTGCCAGCCGGGACAGGTTGCTCTCTGGAAACACCATATATTTT. Its translation: CASRDRLLSGNTIYF.

The J gene is TRBJ2-7, the V gene TRBV28, with 9 positions matching TRBD2. Losses at the gene ends were 3 bases for V and 4 bases for J; bases not matched to a gene: 4. This CDR3 is 14 amino acids long. Looked up from germline, CDR1 is MDHEN and CDR2 is SYDVKM. This CDR3 reads CASSFGGRGYEQYF. In DNA form, the CDR3 reads TGTGCCAGCAGTTTTGGCGGGAGGGGATACGAGCAGTACTTC.

CDR3 in amino acids: CASSLWVGQGQGETQYF. The DNA for the CDR3 is TGTGCCAGCAGCTTGTGGGTCGGACAGGGCCAGGGGGAGACCCAGTACTTC. The V gene is TRBV5-4, the J gene TRBJ2-5, with 8 nucleotides matching TRBD1. With 1 base clipped from V and 5 bases from J, the junction kept 13 bases outside the gene matches. CDR1 SGHNT and CDR2 YYREEE come from the germline V gene (reference sequence). The CDR3 has 17 amino acids. Full variable domain (outside the CDR3, taken from reference TRBV5-4 and TRBJ2-5): ETGVTQSPTHLIKTRGQQVTLRCSSQSGHNTVSWYQQALGQGPQFIFQYYREEENGRGNFPPRFSGLQFPNYSSELNVNALELDDSALYLCASSLWVGQGQGETQYFGPGTRLLVL.

The J gene is TRBJ2-2, the V gene TRBV2; D is unclear. CDR3 length: 13 residues. V lost 10 bases to trimming and J lost 2 bases, with 11 bases between them. Germline V lookup: CDR1 SNHLY, CDR2 FYNNEI. The CDR3 coding sequence is TGTGCCACCGCGTTCGATAACACCGGGGAGCTGTTTTTT. It specifies CATAFDNTGELFF.

V and J are TRBV3-1 (or the pseudogene TRBV3-2) and TRBJ2-3, with TRBD1 identical over 7 bases. V lost 2 bases to trimming and J lost 3 bases; unmatched junction nucleotides: 5. Looked up from germline, CDR1 is LGHDT and CDR2 is YNNKEL (reference sequence). This CDR3 contains 15 residues. The CDR3 DNA reads as TGTGCCAGCAGCCAACCGGGACAGATAACAGATACGCAGTATTTT. This gives the protein CASSQPGQITDTQYF.

V and J are TRBV10-3 and TRBJ2-5; 12 bases fit TRBD2. Germline CDR1 is ENHRY and CDR2 is SYGVKD. This CDR3 is built from 13 residues. The trim removed 6 bases at V and 4 bases at J, leaving 0 bases unmatched. The CDR3 DNA is TGTGCCATCAGGGGACTAGCGGGAGAGACCCAGTACTTC. As protein: CAIRGLAGETQYF.

The chain joins TRBV6-2 or TRBV6-3 to TRBJ2-3; D perhaps matches TRBD2 (5 bases). With 6 bases removed from V and 3 bases from J, the gap between germline ends came to 10 bases. Germline assignment: CDR1 MNHEY and CDR2 SVGEGT. CDR3 length: 13 amino acids. The chain's CDR3 is CASSLLGTDTQYF. As DNA, the CDR3 is TGTGCCAGCAGCTTACTAGGAACAGATACGCAGTATTTT.

The V call is TRBV6-2 or TRBV6-3, the J call TRBJ1-1; a weak D match, TRBD1 (6 bases). The CDR3 has 16 residues. V was shortened by 6 bases and J by 1 base, with 18 bases between the two germline ends. Looked up from germline, CDR1 is MNHEY and CDR2 is SVGEGT. In nucleotides, the CDR3 is TGTGCCAGCAGCCCATCCACGGGACACCCGAACACTGAAGCTTTCTTT. This encodes CASSPSTGHPNTEAFF.

This chain connects TRBV10-3 to TRBJ2-7; possibly TRBD1 for D (6 bases). The CDR3 spans 13 residues. CDR1 and CDR2 from the germline V gene are ENHRY and SYGVKD. Trimming cost V 6 bases and J 0 bases, with 9 bases left between them. The CDR3 DNA sequence: TGTGCCATCAGAACAGGGACCTCCTACGAGCAGTACTTC. Protein sequence: CAIRTGTSYEQYF.

The J gene is TRBJ2-6, the V gene TRBV6-1; TRBD1 agrees at 7 bases. This CDR3 has 16 amino acids. With 3 bases clipped from V and 0 bases from J, the junction kept 2 bases outside the gene matches. Germline V lookup: CDR1 MNHNS, CDR2 SASEGT. The DNA for the CDR3 is TGTGCCAGCAGTGAGTGGACAGGCTCTGGGGCCAACGTCCTGACTTTC. Amino acids: CASSEWTGSGANVLTF.

This chain joins TRBV10-2 and TRBJ2-1; 7 bases match TRBD2. From germline, CDR1 is WSHSY and CDR2 SAAADI. The J segment lost 6 bases and the V segment lost 3 bases, leaving 8 bases of the junction unmatched. This CDR3 has 15 amino acids. CDR3 DNA: TGCGCCAGCAGTGACCGACTAGCTCGAGGCAATGAGCAGTTCTTC. The encoded protein is CASSDRLARGNEQFF.

V and J are TRBV30 and TRBJ2-4; D may be TRBD1 (5 bases). CDR3 length equals 13 residues. Germline V CDR1 and CDR2: GTSNPN, SVGIG (reference sequence). Trimming took 3 bases from V and 7 from J, leaving 13 bases between them. The CDR3 sequence is CAWSHPTENIQYF. Written as DNA, the CDR3 is TGTGCCTGGAGCCACCCGACAGAGAACATTCAGTACTTC.

V is TRBV6-5 and J is TRBJ1-6; TRBD1 agrees at 8 bases. V trimming: 7 bases; J trimming: 9 bases; junction bases outside the gene matches: 11. CDR1 is MNHEY, CDR2 SVGAGI, per germline. CDR3 length equals 15 residues. The DNA of the CDR3 is TGTGCCAGCACCCAGGGGGCATACAAGATTTCACCCCTCCACTTT. Encoded protein: CASTQGAYKISPLHF.

This chain joins TRBV27 and TRBJ2-1; 10 bases align to TRBD2. The CDR3 is 17 residues long. CDR1 and CDR2 from the germline V gene are MNHEY and SMNVEV (reference sequence). With V trimmed by 1 base and J by 0 bases, 3 bases remained unmatched. This chain's CDR3 is CASSLFSGGSSYNEQFF. The CDR3 DNA reads as TGTGCCAGCAGTTTATTTAGCGGGGGGAGCTCCTACAATGAGCAGTTCTTC.

The V gene is TRBV6-1, the J gene TRBJ2-7; 15 nucleotides line up with TRBD2. Germline V lookup: CDR1 MNHNS, CDR2 SASEGT. With V trimmed by 4 bases and J by 6 bases, 10 bases remained unmatched. The CDR3 has 17 amino acids. CDR3 sequence reads: CASSGFRTSGRAGEQYF. For the CDR3, the DNA is TGTGCCAGCAGTGGTTTTCGGACTAGCGGGAGGGCCGGCGAGCAGTACTTC.